The 16 T cell receptor beta chains presented below share a single source sample, sequenced in a study of chemoradiotherapy in HPV16-positive cancers. Profiling relied on immunoSEQ multiplex PCR, and the TCRdb table lists in-frame clones only, not all of them. Of 25,000 to 40,000 clones in the sample, more than 70% were seen once. Sample: blood, taken from a patient who underwent chemoradiotherapy. These receptors all stem from a human donor with HPV-associated anogenital cancer.

The rearrangement joins TRBV20-1 to TRBJ2-7; 10 positions match TRBD1. V dropped 6 bases and J dropped 7; count of bases not matched to a gene: 3. Germline values: CDR1 DFQATT, CDR2 SNEGSKA (reference sequence). This CDR3 is 11 amino acids long. The CDR3 loop is CSARTGGEQYF. CDR3 in DNA: TGCAGTGCCAGGACAGGGGGAGAGCAGTACTTC.

This clone was found once. V and J are TRBV19 and TRBJ2-7; tentatively, D is TRBD1 or TRBD2 (5 bases each). This CDR3 spans 15 amino acids. V lost 5 bases, J lost 6 bases, and 20 bases lay in between. CDR1 is LNHDA, CDR2 SQIVND, per germline (reference sequence). The CDR3 loop reads CASSLTGAGNVEQYF. The CDR3 coding sequence is TGTGCCAGTAGTCTTACTGGGGCGGGCAACGTCGAGCAGTACTTC.

V is TRBV15 and J is TRBJ1-2; D is ambiguous. This CDR3 is 13 amino acids long. Germline CDR1 is LNHNV and CDR2 is YYDKDF (reference sequence). V lost 4 bases and J lost 9, with 15 bases in between. The CDR3 DNA sequence: TGTGCCACCAGCACGGACCGGGAACGGAGCTACACCTTC. This codes for CATSTDRERSYTF. The whole variable domain, remainder taken from reference TRBV15 and TRBJ1-2, is DAMVIQNPRYQVTQFGKPVTLSCSQTLNHNVMYWYQQKSSQAPKLLFHYYDKDFNNEADTPDNFQSRRPNTSFCFLDIRSPGLGDTAMYLCATSTDRERSYTFGSGTRLTVV.

The gene calls are TRBV2 and TRBJ1-1; no clear D. V shed 5 bases and J shed 2 bases, with 12 bases lying between them. This CDR3 has 14 amino acids. CDR1 is SNHLY, CDR2 FYNNEI, per germline. The CDR3 DNA reads as TGTGCCAGCAGTCGAATCCCGGGAAACACTGAAGCTTTCTTT. It is translated as CASSRIPGNTEAFF.

The gene calls are TRBV6-1 and TRBJ2-1; 12 positions agree with TRBD2. The CDR3 contains 17 residues. V trimming: 2 bases; J trimming: 7 bases; junction bases outside the gene matches: 9. CDR1 is MNHNS and CDR2 is SASEGT in the germline V gene. This CDR3 reads CASSEPRTSGMANEQFF. The CDR3, as DNA: TGTGCCAGCAGTGAACCCCGGACTAGCGGGATGGCTAATGAGCAGTTCTTC.

The rearrangement joins TRBV5-6 to TRBJ2-3, with a possible D match to TRBD2 (6 bases). V shed 1 base and J shed 4 bases, with 10 bases lying between them. CDR3 size: 14 residues. CDR1 and CDR2 from the germline V gene are SGHDT and YYEEEE. The CDR3 DNA follows: TGTGCCAGCAGCTTGCCGGGAGTGTCAGATACGCAGTATTTT. Translating it yields CASSLPGVSDTQYF.

This chain connects TRBV28 to TRBJ1-2; D unclear. V lost 4 bases and J lost 2, with 14 bases in between. Germline values: CDR1 MDHEN, CDR2 SYDVKM. This CDR3 has 15 residues. As DNA, the CDR3 is TGTGCCAGCAGTTCTCCCCGCATAGGGAACTATGGCTACACCTTC. Its translation: CASSSPRIGNYGYTF.

The chain uses TRBV5-1 and TRBJ1-4, with D perhaps TRBD1 (5 bases). CDR3 length: 14 amino acids. Deletions cut 3 bases from V and 5 bases from J, with 11 bases between. CDR1 and CDR2 from the germline V gene are SGHRS and YFSETQ. CDR3 protein: CASSSPGRNEKLFF. CDR3 coding DNA: TGCGCCAGCAGCTCCCCAGGGAGGAATGAAAAACTGTTTTTT.

The chain employs TRBV19 and TRBJ1-2; no clear D. Trimming took 3 bases from V and 0 from J, leaving 8 bases between them. This CDR3 is built from 14 residues. Germline assignment: CDR1 LNHDA and CDR2 SQIVND (reference sequence). The CDR3 reads CASSMNGPNYGYTF. The CDR3 nucleotides read TGTGCCAGTAGTATGAACGGCCCTAACTATGGCTACACCTTC.

A few counts support this clone. V and J are TRBV18 and TRBJ2-1; D not resolved. Trimming removed 0 bases at V and 5 bases at J, with 5 bases between. Germline assignment: CDR1 KGHSH and CDR2 LQKENI. This CDR3 spans 13 amino acids. For the CDR3, the DNA is TGTGCCAGCTCACCACCCAACAACAATGAGCAGTTCTTC. Residues: CASSPPNNNEQFF.

This chain links TRBV30 with TRBJ2-1, with 8 bases that match TRBD2. This CDR3 has 17 residues. The trim removed 3 bases at V and 7 bases at J, leaving 17 bases unmatched. The germline V gene encodes CDR1 GTSNPN and CDR2 SVGIG (reference sequence). The CDR3, as DNA: TGTGCCTGGAGAAGAGGTAGCGGGCTCCGGGGGGGGAATGAGCAGTTCTTC. This translates into CAWRRGSGLRGGNEQFF.

V gene TRBV5-5 combines with J gene TRBJ1-2; TRBD1 is a possible D gene (5 bases). The CDR3 totals 14 residues. CDR1 is SGHKS and CDR2 is YYEKEE in the germline V gene (reference sequence). Trimming cost V 2 bases and J 5 bases, with 13 bases left between them. The CDR3 protein is CASSFETEVYGYTF. For the CDR3, the DNA is TGTGCCAGCAGCTTTGAGACAGAAGTATATGGCTACACCTTC.

V usage is TRBV5-1 and J usage is TRBJ1-2; 7 nucleotides agree with TRBD1. Germline CDR1 and CDR2: SGHRS and YFSETQ. V lost 8 bases, J lost 0 bases, and 7 bases stayed unmatched. This CDR3 has 14 amino acids. The CDR3 DNA reads as TGCGCCAGTCAGGGGGTTAATTCTAACTATGGCTACACCTTC. It yields the protein CASQGVNSNYGYTF.

The chain recombines TRBV5-1 with TRBJ1-1, with 11 bases aligning to TRBD1. CDR1 and CDR2 from the germline V gene are SGHRS and YFSETQ. There are 14 residues in the CDR3. The V gene end was trimmed by 4 bases and the J gene end by 6 bases; junction bases not matched to a gene: 5. The CDR3 bases are TGCGCCAGCAGCCCGGGACAGGGGGTCGCTGAAGCTTTCTTT. Encoded protein: CASSPGQGVAEAFF. The full variable domain, with the rest looked up from reference TRBV5-1 and TRBJ1-1, is KAGVTQTPRYLIKTRGQQVTLSCSPISGHRSVSWYQQTPGQGLQFLFEYFSETQRNKGNFPGRFSGRQFSNSRSEMNVSTLELGDSALYLCASSPGQGVAEAFFGQGTRLTVV.

J is TRBJ2-5 and V is TRBV5-1; possibly TRBD1 for D (5 bases). The CDR3 covers 14 residues. Trimming cost V 0 bases and J 3 bases, with 9 bases left between them. CDR1 is SGHRS and CDR2 is YFSETQ in the germline V gene. CDR3: CASSLVVGEETQYF. The CDR3 DNA reads as TGCGCCAGCAGCTTGGTTGTAGGGGAAGAGACCCAGTACTTC.

The rearrangement joins TRBV6-6 to TRBJ2-5; 8 bases align to TRBD2. The ends lost 5 bases at V and 1 base at J; junction bases unmatched: 3. CDR3 length equals 14 residues. CDR1 and CDR2 (germline): MNHNY, SVGAGI (reference sequence). CDR3 DNA sequence: TGTGCCAGCAGTCGACTAGCGACCCAAGAGACCCAGTACTTC. Its translation is CASSRLATQETQYF.